Included here is one T cell receptor beta chain sequence, with context. This entry comes from a study of beta chain features in type 1 diabetes. Expressed TCRB transcripts were sequenced because the entire RNA isolate underwent reverse transcription. The table came from immunoSEQ multiplex PCR; TCRdb's copy has only in-frame clones and leaves some out. The sample yields hundreds of thousands of clones, roughly 15% seen once. The TCR originated in a man between 18 and 29 years old in good health. The source material was naive CD4+ T cells from blood.

The CDR3 reads CASSTRDREETQYF. Here the CDR3 DNA reads TGTGCCAGCAGCACCCGGGACAGGGAAGAGACCCAGTACTTC. The chain joins TRBV7-9 to TRBJ2-5; 9 nucleotides agree with TRBD1. CDR1 is SEHNR, CDR2 FQNEAQ, per germline (reference sequence). The CDR3 consists of 14 residues. Trimming took 5 bases from V and 3 from J; bases not matched to a gene: 4.